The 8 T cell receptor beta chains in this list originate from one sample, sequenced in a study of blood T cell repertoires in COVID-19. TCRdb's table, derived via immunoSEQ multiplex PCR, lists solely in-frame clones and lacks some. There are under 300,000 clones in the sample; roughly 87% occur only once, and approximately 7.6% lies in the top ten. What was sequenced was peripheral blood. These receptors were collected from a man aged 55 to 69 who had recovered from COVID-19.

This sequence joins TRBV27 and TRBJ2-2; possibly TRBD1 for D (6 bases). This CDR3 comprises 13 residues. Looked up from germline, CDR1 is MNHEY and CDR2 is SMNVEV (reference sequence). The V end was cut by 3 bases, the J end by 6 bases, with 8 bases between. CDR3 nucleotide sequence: TGTGCCAGCAGTTTTGGGGGCCCCGGGGAGCTGTTTTTT. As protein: CASSFGGPGELFF.

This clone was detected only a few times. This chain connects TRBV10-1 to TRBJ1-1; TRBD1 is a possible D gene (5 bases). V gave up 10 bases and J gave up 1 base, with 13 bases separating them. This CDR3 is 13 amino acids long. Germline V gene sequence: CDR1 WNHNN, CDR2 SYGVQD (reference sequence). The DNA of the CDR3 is TGCGCCACCAGGGCGGATGGGAACACTGAAGCTTTCTTT. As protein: CATRADGNTEAFF.

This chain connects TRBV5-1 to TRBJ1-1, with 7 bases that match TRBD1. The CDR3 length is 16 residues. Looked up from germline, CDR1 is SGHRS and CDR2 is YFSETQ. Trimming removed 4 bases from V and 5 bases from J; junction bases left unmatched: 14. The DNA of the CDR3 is TGCGCCAGCAGCCCGGATCACAGGGGAGGTTGGACTGAAGCTTTCTTT. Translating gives CASSPDHRGGWTEAFF.

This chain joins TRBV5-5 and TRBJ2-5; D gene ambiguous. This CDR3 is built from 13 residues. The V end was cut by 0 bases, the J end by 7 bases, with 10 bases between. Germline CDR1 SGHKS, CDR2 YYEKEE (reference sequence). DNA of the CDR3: TGTGCCAGCAGCTTGGATAGCTCGTGGACCCAGTACTTC. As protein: CASSLDSSWTQYF.

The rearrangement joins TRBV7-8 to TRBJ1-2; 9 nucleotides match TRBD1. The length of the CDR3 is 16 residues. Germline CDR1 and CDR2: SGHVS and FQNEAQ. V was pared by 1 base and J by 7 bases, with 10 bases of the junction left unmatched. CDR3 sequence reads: CASSLDWTGESRGYTF. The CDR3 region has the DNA TGTGCCAGCAGCTTAGATTGGACAGGGGAATCGCGTGGCTACACCTTC.

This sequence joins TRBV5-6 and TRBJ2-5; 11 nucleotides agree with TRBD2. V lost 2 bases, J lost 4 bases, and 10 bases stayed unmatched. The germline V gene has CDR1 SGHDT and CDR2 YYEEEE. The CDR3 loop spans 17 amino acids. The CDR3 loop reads CASSFFRASGGTETQYF. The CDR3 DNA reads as TGTGCCAGCAGCTTCTTTCGGGCTAGCGGGGGGACAGAGACCCAGTACTTC. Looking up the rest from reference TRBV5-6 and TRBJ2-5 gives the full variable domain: DAGVTQSPTHLIKTRGQQVTLRCSPKSGHDTVSWYQQALGQGPQFIFQYYEEEERQRGNFPDRFSGHQFPNYSSELNVNALLLGDSALYLCASSFFRASGGTETQYFGPGTRLLVL.

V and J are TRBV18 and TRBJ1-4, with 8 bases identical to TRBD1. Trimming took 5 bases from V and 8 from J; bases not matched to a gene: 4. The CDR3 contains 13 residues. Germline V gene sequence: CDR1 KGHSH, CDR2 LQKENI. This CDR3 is CASSAGGEEKLFF. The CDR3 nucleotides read TGTGCCAGCTCAGCAGGGGGCGAGGAAAAACTGTTTTTT.

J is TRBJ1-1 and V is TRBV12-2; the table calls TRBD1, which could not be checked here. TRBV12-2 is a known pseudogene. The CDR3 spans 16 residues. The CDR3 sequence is CASSGLRSGECSEAFF. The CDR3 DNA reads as TGTGCAAGTTCTGGCTTGAGGTCAGGGGAGTGTTCTGAAGCTTTCTTT.